This T cell receptor (beta chain) was recorded in a study of T cells in Graves' hyperthyroidism and ophthalmopathy. This CDR3 has 12 amino acids. Trimming left V 7 bases short and J 0 bases short, with 6 bases between. Germline loops: CDR1 KGHDR, CDR2 SFDVKD. What was amplified from RNA transcripts were TCR beta CDR3 regions. First-round RT-PCR targeting the TCR CDR3 was performed with the HTBI primer set. TCRdb passed the multiplex PCR reads through MiXCR, listing each CDR3 protein once. The table has around 250,000 distinct CDR3 sequences, around 24% seen once. This clonotype showed up many times. This chain uses TRBV24-1 with TRBJ2-7; D is uncertain. The source of this sequence is a woman in her forties with Graves' ophthalmopathy. The specimen sequenced was blood. The CDR3 protein is CATRESSYEQYF. The CDR3 DNA sequence: TGTGCCACCAGGGAAAGCTCCTACGAGCAGTACTTC.